This T cell receptor beta chain was sequenced during a study of shared clonotypes between healthy human individuals. In the original processing: For the immunoSEQ data, sequences were junction-only without quality scores, so filtering differed. Libraries were prepared by immunoSEQ multiplex PCR; TCRdb keeps only in-frame clonotypes and omits some of them. D and trimming come from the DNA, and the V and J calls and clone size come from that table. The table includes 500,000 to 700,000 clones, roughly 96% detected once. Germline V gene data show CDR1 as SGHDT and CDR2 as YYEEEE. Trimming removed 0 bases at V and 8 bases at J, with 9 bases between. CDR3 length equals 12 residues. Study-level findings and limits: The study generally estimated greater richness for naive than memory subsets.

With regard to this clone: The target antigen is unknown.

Terminally differentiated effector memory CD45RA+ cells were excluded from the naive CD8 cells, which were CD45RO-negative and positively selected for CCR7. The sequenced sample consisted of naive CD8+ T cells sorted from blood. The receptor was derived from a woman in her twenties or thirties in good health. The chain recombines TRBV5-6 with TRBJ2-7; no clear D. The CDR3 sequence: CASSLAASKQYF. DNA of the CDR3: TGTGCCAGCAGCTTGGCCGCGTCCAAGCAGTACTTC.